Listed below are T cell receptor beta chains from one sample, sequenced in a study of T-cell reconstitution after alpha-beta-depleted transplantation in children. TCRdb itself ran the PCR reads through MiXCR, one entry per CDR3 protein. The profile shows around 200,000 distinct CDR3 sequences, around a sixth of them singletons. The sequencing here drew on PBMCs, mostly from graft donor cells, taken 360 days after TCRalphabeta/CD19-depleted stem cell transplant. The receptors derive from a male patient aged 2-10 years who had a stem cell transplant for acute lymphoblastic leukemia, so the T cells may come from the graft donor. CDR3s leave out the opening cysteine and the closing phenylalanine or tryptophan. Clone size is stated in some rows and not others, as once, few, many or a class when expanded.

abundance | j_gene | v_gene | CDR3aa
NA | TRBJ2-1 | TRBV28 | ASSILDNEQF
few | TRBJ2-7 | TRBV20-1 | SAGPGQGYEQY
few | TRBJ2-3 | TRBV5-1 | ASSLARTPPDTQY
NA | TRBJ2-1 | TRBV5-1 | ASSLGHRGGPSYNEQF
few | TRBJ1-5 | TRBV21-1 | ASSTTASSSNQPQH
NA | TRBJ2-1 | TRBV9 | ASSVPSGEPPTYNEQF
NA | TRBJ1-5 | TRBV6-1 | ASRKGLSNQPQH
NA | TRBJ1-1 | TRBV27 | ASSPGGGIRNTEAF
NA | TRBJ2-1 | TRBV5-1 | ATTGVGYNEQF
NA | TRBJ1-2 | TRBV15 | ATSYEVEGYT
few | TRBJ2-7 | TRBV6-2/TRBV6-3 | ASSPGPTGGTRIYEQY
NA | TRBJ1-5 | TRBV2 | ASSPTGVNQPQH
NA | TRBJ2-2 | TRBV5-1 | ASSLLAGGVNTGELF
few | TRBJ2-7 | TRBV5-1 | ASSLAPGTGLSYEQY
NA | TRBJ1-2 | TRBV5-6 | ASSFTTVNYGYT
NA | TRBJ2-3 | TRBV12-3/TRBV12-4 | ASSLRLARTDTQY
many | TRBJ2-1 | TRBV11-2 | ASSFSGGSSYNEQF
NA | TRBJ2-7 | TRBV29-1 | SVPGGGPTYEQY
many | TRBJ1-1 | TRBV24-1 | ATSPTPGQASNTEAF
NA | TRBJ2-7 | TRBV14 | ASSHERHRYEQY
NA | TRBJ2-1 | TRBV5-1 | ASSLAGLHLLSYNEQF
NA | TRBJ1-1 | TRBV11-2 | ASSLDLGAEAF
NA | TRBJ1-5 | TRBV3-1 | ASSQQGAFGQPQH
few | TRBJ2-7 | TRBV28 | ASSLISAVITYEQY
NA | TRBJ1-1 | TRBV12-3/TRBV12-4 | ASSLPIQGGTEAF
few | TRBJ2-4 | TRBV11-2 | ASSSQGLLMNIQY
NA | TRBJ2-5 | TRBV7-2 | ASSQESTAVTKY
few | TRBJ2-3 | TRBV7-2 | ASSMRTDTQY
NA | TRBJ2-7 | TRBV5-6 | ASSLGWTVSEQY
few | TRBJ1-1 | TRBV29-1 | SVGLMNTEAF
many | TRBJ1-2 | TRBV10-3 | AISEPGQGGGYT
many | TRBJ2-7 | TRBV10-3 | ATLGGQTYEQY